These T cell receptor beta chains were read from a single sample in a study of blood T cells in healthy people across ages. TCRdb independently ran MiXCR on the 5' RACE reads; one entry per CDR3 protein. Of roughly 730,000 distinct CDR3 sequences detected, more than 55% appear once; the ten largest clones hold under 30%. Sequenced: blood. The receptors were gathered from a man between 40 and 49 years old in good health. Both conserved end residues are part of each CDR3. A D gene is named only where the DNA matches it firmly. Part of the rows lack a size; the others show once, few, many or a class for expanded clones.

d_gene,abundance,v_gene,j_gene,CDR3aa,CDR3nt
TRBD1,few,TRBV4-2,TRBJ1-1,CASSQDSTGGNTEAFF,TGTGCCAGCAGCCAAGATTCGACAGGGGGGAACACTGAAGCTTTCTTT
TRBD2,-,TRBV10-3,TRBJ2-5,CAIGLAGGEETQYF,TGTGCCATCGGGTTAGCGGGGGGTGAAGAGACCCAGTACTTC
-,-,TRBV25-1,TRBJ2-3,CASSSPMGTVTDTQYF,TGTGCCAGCAGCTCCCCCATGGGAACAGTCACAGATACGCAGTATTTT
-,few,TRBV20-1,TRBJ1-5,CSASSGNQPQHF,TGCAGTGCTAGCTCCGGCAATCAGCCCCAGCATTTT
-,few,TRBV7-9,TRBJ2-6,CASSLRVGRPGANVLTF,TGTGCCAGCAGCTTAAGGGTCGGGCGACCTGGGGCCAACGTCCTGACTTTC
TRBD2,-,TRBV5-6,TRBJ2-5,CASSNSGSEGTQYF,TGTGCCAGCAGCAATAGCGGGAGCGAAGGGACCCAGTACTTC
-,-,TRBV9,TRBJ2-5,CASSVSGLLETQYF,TGTGCCAGCAGCGTTTCCGGACTCTTGGAGACCCAGTACTTC
-,-,TRBV5-4,TRBJ2-4,CASSLDAGLGNIQYF,TGTGCCAGCAGCTTGGATGCGGGACTTGGAAACATTCAGTACTTC
-,-,TRBV12-3/TRBV12-4,TRBJ1-2,CASTTDMGASRGYGYTF,TGTGCCAGCACGACGGACATGGGGGCATCAAGGGGCTATGGCTACACCTTC
-,few,TRBV28,TRBJ2-5,CASSLGSVGLGIETQYF,TGTGCCAGCAGTTTGGGGTCGGTGGGATTGGGGATAGAGACCCAGTACTTC
-,-,TRBV14,TRBJ2-1,CASSNRENQINEQFF,TGTGCCAGCAGCAACCGGGAAAACCAAATCAATGAGCAGTTCTTC
-,-,TRBV7-3,TRBJ2-4,CASSSLGMAKNIQYF,TGTGCCAGCAGCTCGCTAGGGATGGCCAAAAACATTCAGTACTTC
-,-,TRBV7-3,TRBJ1-4,CASMGADEKLFF,TGTGCCAGCATGGGAGCGGATGAAAAACTGTTTTTT
-,-,TRBV7-3,TRBJ1-4,CASSPNTGEKLFF,TGTGCCAGCAGCCCTAATACGGGTGAAAAACTGTTTTTT
TRBD1,-,TRBV14,TRBJ2-1,CASSQGQNYNEQFF,TGTGCCAGCAGCCAGGGACAGAACTACAATGAGCAGTTCTTC
TRBD1,-,TRBV4-1,TRBJ2-1,CASSQAGTGVNEQFF,TGCGCCAGCAGCCAAGCCGGGACAGGGGTGAATGAGCAGTTCTTC
-,once,TRBV28,TRBJ2-2,CASTSLGRELFF,TGTGCCAGCACCTCTCTCGGCAGGGAGCTGTTTTTT
-,few,TRBV29-1,TRBJ2-5,CSVEGSRDPGTQYF,TGCAGCGTTGAGGGAAGCAGGGACCCGGGGACCCAGTACTTC
TRBD1,-,TRBV28,TRBJ2-1,CASWTGTYNEQFF,TGTGCCAGTTGGACAGGGACTTACAATGAGCAGTTCTTC
TRBD2,many,TRBV4-2,TRBJ2-5,CASSPYSGLAGGAQYF,TGTGCCAGCAGCCCCTACTCGGGACTAGCGGGGGGGGCCCAGTACTTC
TRBD2,-,TRBV29-1,TRBJ2-6,CGVRGGLSGANVLTF,TGCGGCGTTCGGGGGGGCTTATCTGGGGCCAACGTCCTGACTTTC
-,few,TRBV5-4,TRBJ2-5,CASSLKVEGGETQYF,TGTGCCAGCAGCTTGAAGGTCGAGGGGGGGGAGACCCAGTACTTC
-,-,TRBV10-2,TRBJ2-6,CASSRGKTYSGANVLTF,TGCGCCAGCAGTAGGGGTAAAACCTATTCTGGGGCCAACGTCCTGACTTTC
TRBD1,-,TRBV9,TRBJ2-5,CASSVGTAVKETQYF,TGTGCCAGCAGCGTCGGGACAGCGGTTAAGGAGACCCAGTACTTC
-,-,TRBV4-2,TRBJ2-5,CASSHGRLEETQYF,TGTGCCAGCAGCCATGGGCGACTAGAAGAGACCCAGTACTTC